These 19 T cell receptor beta chains originate from one sample sequenced in a study of identical twins. TCRdb reprocessed the 5' RACE reads via MiXCR and lists one record per CDR3 protein. The sample includes fewer than 250,000 distinct CDR3 sequences, 15% of them seen just once. The sample also formed part of further work on T cells expressing NK-cell markers.

Sequenced input: CD8+ T cells sorted from blood. The receptors originated from a young woman in good health.

The chain links TRBV7-8 to TRBJ2-7; D possibly corresponds to TRBD2 (6 bases). Between the trimmed V and J ends, which lost 5 bases and 0 bases, there was a span of 8 bases. This CDR3 spans 13 amino acids. Germline V gene lookup returns CDR1 SGHVS and CDR2 FQNEAQ. The CDR3 region is CASSMDYSYEQYF. In DNA, the CDR3 is TGTGCCAGCAGCATGGACTACTCCTACGAGCAGTACTTC.

This chain uses TRBV14 with TRBJ2-7, with TRBD1 identical over 9 bases. Trimming at V came to 4 bases and at J to 6 bases, leaving 7 bases not matched to a gene. CDR1 and CDR2 (germline): SGHDN, FVKESK. This CDR3 comprises 14 residues. The CDR3 region is CASSLTGTGSEQYF. CDR3 coding DNA: TGTGCCAGCAGCCTTACCGGGACAGGGTCCGAGCAGTACTTC.

The chain has TRBV14 and TRBJ1-1; D is ambiguous. Germline V CDR1 and CDR2: SGHDN, FVKESK. The CDR3 runs to 13 residues. V was clipped by 0 bases and J by 5 bases, with 7 bases between them. The CDR3 protein is CASSQDHGTEAFF. The CDR3 DNA is TGTGCCAGCAGCCAAGATCATGGAACTGAAGCTTTCTTT. The variable domain in full, with the rest retrieved from reference TRBV14 and TRBJ1-1, is EAGVTQFPSHSVIEKGQTVTLRCDPISGHDNLYWYRRVMGKEIKFLLHFVKESKQDESGMPNNRFLAERTGGTYSTLKVQPAELEDSGVYFCASSQDHGTEAFFGQGTRLTVV.

This clonotype has a handful of counts. The gene calls are TRBV25-1 and TRBJ2-4; no clear D. The CDR3 runs 11 residues. Germline CDR1 reads MGHDK; CDR2 reads SYGVNS. With 8 bases removed from V and 6 bases from J, the gap between germline ends came to 8 bases. The chain's CDR3 is CASGPLNIQYF. For the CDR3, the DNA is TGTGCCAGCGGTCCTTTAAACATTCAGTACTTC.

The chain employs TRBV12-3 or TRBV12-4 and TRBJ2-1; no reliable D call. The V and J ends lost 3 bases and 9 bases respectively, with 15 bases between them. The CDR3 is 14 residues long. The CDR3 DNA reads TGTGCCAGCAGTTTTTTGGCCTCCGTGGGTGAGCAGTTCTTC. Protein sequence: CASSFLASVGEQFF.

The J gene is TRBJ2-7, the V gene TRBV7-9, with D uncertain. The CDR3 totals 11 residues. Germline V CDR1 and CDR2: SEHNR, FQNEAQ (reference sequence). V was pared by 6 bases and J by 4 bases, with 7 bases between. The CDR3 sequence: CASRAQYEQYF. The CDR3 DNA reads TGTGCCAGCAGGGCGCAGTACGAGCAGTACTTC.

The rearrangement joins TRBV9 to TRBJ1-1, with TRBD1 as a possible D gene (5 bases). Germline V gene data show CDR1 as SGDLS and CDR2 as YYNGEE. The ends were cut back, 0 bases at V and 0 bases at J, with 15 bases in the middle. The CDR3 totals 17 residues. CDR3 nucleotide sequence: TGTGCCAGCAGCGTAGGCCCCAGGGTGGCAATGAACACTGAAGCTTTCTTT. Its translation is CASSVGPRVAMNTEAFF. Filled out from reference TRBV9 and TRBJ1-1, the complete variable domain reads DSGVTQTPKHLITATGQRVTLRCSPRSGDLSVYWYQQSLDQGLQFLIQYYNGEERAKGNILERFSAQQFPDLHSELNLSSLELGDSALYFCASSVGPRVAMNTEAFFGQGTRLTVV.

This chain links TRBV6-1 with TRBJ2-5, with 7 bases identical to TRBD1. Per germline, CDR1 MNHNS and CDR2 SASEGT. The CDR3 has 14 amino acids. The V and J ends lost 6 bases and 4 bases, in that order; junction bases with no gene match: 8. The CDR3: CASSHPTGVETQYF. CDR3 coding DNA: TGTGCCAGCAGCCATCCTACAGGGGTAGAGACCCAGTACTTC.

The chain uses TRBV7-8 and TRBJ2-1, with 9 bases fitting TRBD2. There are 15 residues in the CDR3. The V and J ends lost 6 bases and 2 bases, in that order; junction bases with no gene match: 5. Germline assignment: CDR1 SGHVS and CDR2 FQNEAQ. The CDR3 coding sequence is TGTGCCAGCAGTTCCAGCGGGAGGCCCTACAATGAGCAGTTCTTC. This gives the protein CASSSSGRPYNEQFF. The full variable domain, in which reference TRBV7-8 and TRBJ2-1 provide the parts outside the CDR3, is GAGVSQSPRYKVAKRGQDVALRCDPISGHVSLFWYQQALGQGPEFLTYFQNEAQLDKSGLPSDRFFAERPEGSVSTLKIQRTQQEDSAVYLCASSSSGRPYNEQFFGPGTRLTVL.

On this clonotype: Likely a read error: the CDR3 ends without its conserved phenylalanine or tryptophan. The chain links TRBV23-1 to TRBJ2-2; D is uncertain. TRBV23-1 is recorded as an ORF, its role being uncertain. V lost 0 bases to trimming and J lost 3 bases, with 11 bases between them. There are 16 residues in the CDR3. DNA of the CDR3: TGCGCCAGCAGTCAATCGTGGTCTGTTTACACCGGGGAGCTGTTTTAT. This encodes CASSQSWSVYTGELFY.

J is TRBJ2-2 and V is TRBV20-1, with D unclear. CDR1 is DFQATT and CDR2 is SNEGSKA in the germline V gene (reference sequence). The CDR3 runs 13 residues. CDR3 coding DNA: TGCAGGGCCTACAACCTGGTCACCGGGGAGCTGTTTTTT. Its translation: CRAYNLVTGELFF.

This clonotype was found a few times. The gene calls are TRBV5-1 and TRBJ1-2, with D uncertain. The CDR3 is 13 residues long. Per germline, CDR1 SGHRS and CDR2 YFSETQ. Trimming stripped 3 bases from V and 6 bases from J, with 12 bases between. In nucleotides, the CDR3 is TGCGCCAGCAGCTCAAACGTGGTCGATGGCTACACCTTC. Amino acids: CASSSNVVDGYTF.

This rearrangement joins TRBV3-1 to TRBJ2-3, with TRBD2 matching over 7 bases. Germline V CDR1 and CDR2: LGHDT, YNNKEL (reference sequence). The CDR3 extends over 17 amino acids. The J segment lost 4 bases and the V segment lost 0 bases, leaving 10 bases of the junction unmatched. CDR3 sequence (DNA): TGTGCCAGCAGCCAAGATACCCCGCGGGCGGGAGCAGATACGCAGTATTTT. Encoded protein: CASSQDTPRAGADTQYF.

A few counts support this clonotype. The chain recombines TRBV28 with TRBJ2-2; D uncertain. Trimming took off 2 bases at V and 0 bases at J, with 7 bases between the two ends. The CDR3 extends over 15 amino acids. The germline gives CDR1 MDHEN, CDR2 SYDVKM. In DNA form, the CDR3 reads TGTGCCAGCAGTTTACGATTCGCGAACACCGGGGAGCTGTTTTTT. Its translation: CASSLRFANTGELFF.

This chain links TRBV6-6 with TRBJ2-7; 9 positions match TRBD1. Germline V lookup: CDR1 MNHNY, CDR2 SVGAGI (reference sequence). J was trimmed by 3 bases and V by 8 bases; bases with no gene match: 5. CDR3 length equals 13 residues. CDR3: CASAGTGIYEQYF. The CDR3 DNA is TGTGCCAGCGCCGGGACAGGGATCTACGAGCAGTACTTC.

This chain's CDR3 is CASTGGGSEQFF. CDR3 bases: TGTGCCAGCACCGGGGGAGGGAGTGAGCAGTTCTTC. V is TRBV7-9 and J is TRBJ2-1; 7 bases align to TRBD2. V dropped 7 bases and J dropped 9; count of bases not matched to a gene: 6. The germline V gene encodes CDR1 SEHNR and CDR2 FQNEAQ (reference sequence). The CDR3 is 12 amino acids.

This clonotype came up a few times. This chain connects TRBV20-1 to TRBJ2-7; 8 nucleotides line up with TRBD1. Trimming removed 6 bases from V and 2 bases from J; junction bases left unmatched: 6. The germline CDR1 and CDR2 sequences are DFQATT and SNEGSKA (reference sequence). CDR3 length equals 13 residues. This CDR3 reads CSASGQGTYEQYF. CDR3 nucleotides: TGCAGTGCCTCCGGACAGGGTACCTACGAGCAGTACTTC.

This clonotype has only a few counts. The V gene is TRBV6-1, the J gene TRBJ2-5; tentative D call: TRBD1 (6 bases). This CDR3 comprises 14 residues. Trimming took off 5 bases at V and 2 bases at J, with 12 bases between the two ends. In germline, CDR1 is MNHNS, CDR2 SASEGT. Here the CDR3 DNA reads TGTGCCAGCAGTACAACAGGGTGGCAAGAGACCCAGTACTTC. This gives the protein CASSTTGWQETQYF.

This clonotype was observed a handful of times. The chain links TRBV7-8 to TRBJ2-1, with TRBD2 as a possible D gene (5 bases). Germline loops: CDR1 SGHVS, CDR2 FQNEAQ. V lost 0 bases and J lost 3, with 6 bases in between. The CDR3 consists of 14 residues. This CDR3 reads CASSLALDYNEQFF. The DNA for the CDR3 is TGTGCCAGCAGCTTAGCACTAGACTACAATGAGCAGTTCTTC.